The 30 T cell receptor beta chains in this list originate from one sample, sequenced in a study of OX40 agonist ivuxolimab in advanced cancers. Repertoires were generated with immunoSEQ multiplex PCR, while TCRdb's copy carries only in-frame clones and drops some. The sample shows tens of thousands of clones, around 81% of them seen only once. The source was CD4+ or CD8+ T cells sorted from blood, collected in a trial of the OX40 agonist ivuxolimab. The receptors here all came from an adult with an advanced solid tumor such as melanoma, head and neck, liver or kidney cancer.

In this sample, this clone turned up once. The chain links TRBV5-8 to TRBJ2-3; D ambiguous. V dropped 4 bases and J dropped 0 bases, with 3 bases sitting between them. The CDR3 runs 12 residues. Looked up from germline, CDR1 is SGHTS and CDR2 is YDEGEE. The CDR3 reads CASSRSTDTQYF. The DNA for the CDR3 is TGTGCCAGCAGCCGTAGCACAGATACGCAGTATTTT.

This clone has a single count. The CDR3 DNA is TGTGCCAGCAGCCTAGGGACTAGCGGGAGCACAGATACGCAGTATTTT. It yields the protein CASSLGTSGSTDTQYF. This sequence joins TRBV7-6 and TRBJ2-3; TRBD2 matches at 12 bases. V was pared by 5 bases and J by 0 bases, with 3 bases of the junction left unmatched. Per the germline V gene, CDR1 is SGHVS and CDR2 is FNYEAQ. The length of the CDR3 is 16 residues.

In its sample, this clone ranks as medium-sized. This sample includes further DNA sequences coding for the same CDR3. The V call is TRBV6-5, the J call TRBJ2-7; D perhaps matches TRBD1 (6 bases). The CDR3 is 15 amino acids. The germline V and J ends were trimmed by 0 bases and 0 bases, with 9 bases remaining between them. CDR1 and CDR2 from the germline V gene are MNHEY and SVGAGI. The CDR3 nucleotides are TGTGCCAGCAGTTACTCGCTGGACAGCTCCTACGAGCAGTACTTC. Translation gives CASSYSLDSSYEQYF.

This rearrangement joins TRBV25-1 to TRBJ2-7; D possibly corresponds to TRBD2 (6 bases). Germline V gene data show CDR1 as MGHDK and CDR2 as SYGVNS. The V gene lost 1 base and the J gene lost 2 bases, with 18 bases spanning the gap. The CDR3 has 17 amino acids. The CDR3 DNA reads as TGTGCCAGCAGTGAATGGGAGGACCAAACCCGGACCTACGAGCAGTACTTC. This translates into CASSEWEDQTRTYEQYF.

This chain uses TRBV2 with TRBJ1-1; D might be TRBD1 (6 bases). The V and J ends lost 4 bases and 5 bases respectively, with 17 bases between them. This CDR3 comprises 15 residues. CDR1 is SNHLY and CDR2 is FYNNEI in the germline V gene. The CDR3 loop reads CASSGAGRGGTEAFF. In nucleotides, the CDR3 is TGTGCCAGCAGTGGGGCCGGCAGGGGTGGAACTGAAGCTTTCTTT.

This clone turned up a few times. The chain carries TRBV11-2 and TRBJ2-7; a possible D gene is TRBD1 (6 bases). The V gene lost 3 bases and the J gene lost 4 bases, with 10 bases spanning the gap. The CDR3 runs 13 residues. CDR1 is SGHAT and CDR2 is FQNNGV in the germline V gene. DNA of the CDR3: TGTGCCAGCAGCTTTGGGGGACAATACGAGCAGTACTTC. This sequence encodes CASSFGGQYEQYF.

This chain connects TRBV30 to TRBJ2-1; D ambiguous. The CDR3 is made up of 10 amino acids. Trimming shortened V by 6 bases and J by 8 bases, and 8 bases separated the two germline ends. Germline CDR1 GTSNPN, CDR2 SVGIG (reference sequence). This CDR3 is CACLTYEQFF. DNA of the CDR3: TGTGCCTGTCTTACCTATGAGCAGTTCTTC.

The gene calls are TRBV19 and TRBJ1-2; D uncertain. V was shortened by 7 bases and J by 1 base, with 16 bases between the two germline ends. The length of the CDR3 is 15 residues. Germline values: CDR1 LNHDA, CDR2 SQIVND (reference sequence). CDR3 amino acids: CASIEAGLHNYGYTF. CDR3 DNA sequence: TGTGCCAGTATTGAGGCCGGGCTACATAACTATGGCTACACCTTC.

This chain connects TRBV5-6 to TRBJ1-2; D not resolved. The germline CDR1 and CDR2 sequences are SGHDT and YYEEEE. This CDR3 is 14 amino acids long. V dropped 1 base and J dropped 8 bases, with 15 bases sitting between them. The CDR3 is CASSLKPAARGYTF. The CDR3 DNA sequence: TGTGCCAGCAGCTTGAAACCGGCAGCAAGAGGCTACACCTTC. Based on the CDR3 plus reference TRBV5-6 and TRBJ1-2, the full variable domain is DAGVTQSPTHLIKTRGQQVTLRCSPKSGHDTVSWYQQALGQGPQFIFQYYEEEERQRGNFPDRFSGHQFPNYSSELNVNALLLGDSALYLCASSLKPAARGYTFGSGTRLTVV.

This sequence joins TRBV13 and TRBJ1-1, with D maybe TRBD1 (5 bases). Deletions cut 0 bases from V and 5 bases from J, with 10 bases between. Germline CDR1 is PRHDT and CDR2 is FYEKMQ (reference sequence). The CDR3 extends over 14 amino acids. In DNA, the CDR3 is TGTGCCAGCAGCTTAGGGGGACGGTGGACTGAAGCTTTCTTT. Translating gives CASSLGGRWTEAFF.

This clone was seen only a few times. This rearrangement joins TRBV5-4 to TRBJ2-7; D unresolved. Per the germline V gene, CDR1 is SGHNT and CDR2 is YYREEE (reference sequence). V was trimmed by 0 bases and J by 6 bases, leaving 7 bases between them. This CDR3 contains 12 residues. The CDR3 is CASSLVSAEQYF. CDR3 nucleotides: TGTGCCAGCAGCTTGGTGTCCGCCGAGCAGTACTTC.

V gene TRBV5-1 combines with J gene TRBJ1-1; D gene unclear. The germline V gene has CDR1 SGHRS and CDR2 YFSETQ. The germline V and J ends were trimmed by 0 bases and 0 bases, with 9 bases remaining between them. This CDR3 is built from 15 residues. The CDR3 loop is CASSLAVGMNTEAFF. In DNA, the CDR3 is TGCGCCAGCAGCTTGGCCGTGGGAATGAACACTGAAGCTTTCTTT.

This chain joins TRBV27 and TRBJ2-3; possibly TRBD2 for D (7 bases). V was pared by 5 bases and J by 5 bases, with 11 bases between. In germline, CDR1 is MNHEY, CDR2 SMNVEV (reference sequence). The CDR3 runs 13 residues. CDR3: CASSRGALDTQYF. CDR3 in DNA: TGTGCCAGCAGTCGGGGGGCGTTAGATACGCAGTATTTT.

The gene calls are TRBV10-3 and TRBJ1-1; possible D gene TRBD1, 5 bases. The CDR3 spans 14 residues. From germline, CDR1 is ENHRY and CDR2 SYGVKD. V lost 2 bases and J 5 bases, leaving 12 bases between the germline ends. The DNA of the CDR3 is TGTGCCATCAGTGAGCCGGGGCGGGATACTGAAGCTTTCTTT. It is translated as CAISEPGRDTEAFF.

The chain employs TRBV7-6 and TRBJ2-2; 7 bases fit TRBD1. Germline CDR1 is SGHVS and CDR2 is FNYEAQ. With 3 bases clipped from V and 7 bases from J, the junction kept 2 bases outside the gene matches. The CDR3 contains 13 residues. CDR3 sequence (DNA): TGTGCCAGCAGCTTCGGGACAGTCGGGGAGCTGTTTTTT. This gives the protein CASSFGTVGELFF.

A single count supports this clone. The rearrangement uses TRBV7-2 and TRBJ2-7, with TRBD1 matching 11 bases. Per germline, CDR1 SGHTA and CDR2 FQGNSA. This CDR3 has 15 amino acids. Trimming removed 6 bases from V and 4 bases from J; junction bases left unmatched: 8. Here the CDR3 DNA reads TGTGCCAGCAGTGACCGGGACAGGGGGTATTACGAGCAGTACTTC. This sequence encodes CASSDRDRGYYEQYF.

J is TRBJ1-2 and V is TRBV2; D is possibly TRBD1 (6 bases). Germline V gene sequence: CDR1 SNHLY, CDR2 FYNNEI. V shed 2 bases and J shed 1 base, with 8 bases lying between them. This CDR3 comprises 14 residues. The CDR3 reads CASSESRGNYGYTF. CDR3 in DNA: TGTGCCAGCAGTGAAAGCAGGGGTAACTATGGCTACACCTTC.

This chain joins TRBV5-6 and TRBJ1-2; D gene uncertain. This CDR3 is 15 amino acids long. Trimming removed 5 bases at V and 4 bases at J, with 18 bases between. Germline V gene lookup returns CDR1 SGHDT and CDR2 YYEEEE. CDR3 sequence reads: CASSAALAEGYGYTF. The CDR3 nucleotides read TGTGCCAGCAGTGCCGCGTTGGCGGAGGGCTATGGCTACACCTTC. Combining the CDR3 with reference TRBV5-6 and TRBJ1-2 gives the whole variable domain DAGVTQSPTHLIKTRGQQVTLRCSPKSGHDTVSWYQQALGQGPQFIFQYYEEEERQRGNFPDRFSGHQFPNYSSELNVNALLLGDSALYLCASSAALAEGYGYTFGSGTRLTVV.

The chain links TRBV4-2 to TRBJ1-4; perhaps TRBD1 as D (6 bases). Germline lookup yields CDR1 LGHNA and CDR2 YNFKEQ. Trimming cost V 5 bases and J 3 bases, with 16 bases left between them. There are 16 residues in the CDR3. CDR3 region: CASSEYWGASNEKLFF. The DNA for the CDR3 is TGTGCCAGCAGCGAATACTGGGGGGCTTCTAATGAAAAACTGTTTTTT.

The chain is built from TRBV23-1 and TRBJ1-5; 9 bases are a match to TRBD1. TRBV23-1 is an ORF, with its function uncertain. J gave up 0 bases and V 0 bases, and 12 bases lay outside the gene matches. The CDR3 sequence is 20 residues long. The CDR3 nucleotides are TGCGCCAGCAGTCAATCCTTGTGGGACAGGGTATTCTATAGCAATCAGCCCCAGCATTTT. Its translation is CASSQSLWDRVFYSNQPQHF.

This chain links TRBV4-2 with TRBJ1-5, with TRBD1 matching 8 bases. CDR1 and CDR2 from the germline V gene are LGHNA and YNFKEQ. V trimming: 0 bases; J trimming: 4 bases; junction bases outside the gene matches: 5. CDR3 length equals 16 residues. CDR3 coding DNA: TGTGCCAGCAGCCAAGATGTAGGACAGGGTAATCAGCCCCAGCATTTT. Translated: CASSQDVGQGNQPQHF.

This chain uses TRBV6-6 with TRBJ1-2; D is undetermined. V was clipped by 11 bases and J by 5 bases, with 9 bases between them. The CDR3 sequence is 10 residues long. In germline, CDR1 is MNHNY, CDR2 SVGAGI (reference sequence). The CDR3 DNA reads as TGTGCCGTATACAGTTATGGCTACACCTTC. This gives the protein CAVYSYGYTF.

This chain links TRBV10-3 with TRBJ2-3; D might be TRBD2 (6 bases). V lost 2 bases, J lost 5 bases, and 17 bases lay in between. Germline-derived CDR1 and CDR2 are ENHRY and SYGVKD. The CDR3 runs 16 residues. CDR3 nucleotide sequence: TGTGCCATCAGTGAGGCCCTAGCCCTGGGGGGAGATACGCAGTATTTT. It encodes CAISEALALGGDTQYF.

This clone was counted a single time. The chain employs TRBV5-1 and TRBJ2-1; 8 nucleotides align to TRBD2. V lost 6 bases to trimming and J lost 5 bases; unmatched junction nucleotides: 7. The CDR3 contains 14 residues. Germline lookup yields CDR1 SGHRS and CDR2 YFSETQ. CDR3 nucleotides: TGCGCCAGCACCTCGACTAGCGCGAACAATGAGCAGTTCTTC. Translation gives CASTSTSANNEQFF.

The chain combines TRBV11-3 with TRBJ1-1; TRBD1 agrees at 11 bases. The CDR3 spans 16 residues. Germline V gene lookup returns CDR1 SGHNT and CDR2 YENEEA. V lost 6 bases to trimming and J lost 0 bases; unmatched junction nucleotides: 6. CDR3 sequence reads: CASSPGQGAMNTEAFF. CDR3 bases: TGTGCCAGCAGTCCCGGACAGGGGGCCATGAACACTGAAGCTTTCTTT.

The V gene is TRBV5-1, the J gene TRBJ1-4; D is ambiguous. Trimming took off 4 bases at V and 8 bases at J, with 15 bases between the two ends. CDR1 and CDR2 (germline): SGHRS, YFSETQ. CDR3 length: 14 residues. CDR3 sequence (DNA): TGCGCCAGCAGCGCCAGCCCGGTTATAGAAAAACTGTTTTTT. It translates to CASSASPVIEKLFF.

V usage is TRBV7-3 and J usage is TRBJ2-1, with 12 positions matching TRBD2. Germline lookup yields CDR1 SGHTA and CDR2 FQGTGA. This CDR3 contains 15 residues. V shed 4 bases and J 6 bases; nucleotides not matched to a gene: 4. DNA of the CDR3: TGTGCCAGCAGCTCTTTACTAGCGGGGGGCAATGAGCAGTTCTTC. Translated: CASSSLLAGGNEQFF.

This chain links TRBV15 with TRBJ1-1; D uncertain. CDR3 length: 13 residues. Per the germline V gene, CDR1 is LNHNV and CDR2 is YYDKDF (reference sequence). V shed 1 base and J shed 6 bases, with 9 bases lying between them. DNA for the CDR3: TGTGCCACCAGCAGAGGGGTCCCGGCTGAAGCTTTCTTT. As protein: CATSRGVPAEAFF.

This sequence joins TRBV7-9 and TRBJ2-7; D gene unclear. Germline-derived CDR1 and CDR2 are SEHNR and FQNEAQ (reference sequence). Trimming removed 3 bases at V and 3 bases at J, with 12 bases between. The CDR3 is 14 residues long. CDR3: CASSLTSGYYEQYF. Here the CDR3 DNA reads TGTGCCAGCAGCTTGACGAGTGGGTACTACGAGCAGTACTTC.

The rearrangement joins TRBV5-5 to TRBJ2-7; 8 nucleotides agree with TRBD1. V was pared by 4 bases and J by 5 bases, with 8 bases of the junction left unmatched. This CDR3 contains 14 residues. CDR1 is SGHKS and CDR2 is YYEKEE in the germline V gene (reference sequence). The CDR3 DNA is TGTGCCAGCAGCCGGACAGGGTTTAACAACGAGCAGTACTTC. Translating gives CASSRTGFNNEQYF.